Listed below are T cell receptor beta chains from one sample, sequenced in a study of cytomegalovirus exposure and HLA in healthy donors. TCRdb keeps only in-frame clones here, not all; method: immunoSEQ multiplex PCR. Of about 57,000 clones listed, about 69% are singletons. The sequenced material came from PBMCs. The receptors were sampled from a man aged 25 to 45 in good health and CMV-seropositive. The CDR3 runs from the conserved cysteine through the conserved F or W. The D gene is left open where the match is weak. Clone size is given for some rows only: seen once, a few or many times, or a class if the clone is expanded.

J gene | D gene | V gene | clone size | CDR3 DNA | CDR3 protein
TRBJ1-1 | TRBD1 | TRBV2 | few | TGTGCCAGCAAGGTGGGGACAGGGAGAGGGACTGAAGCTTTCTTT | CASKVGTGRGTEAFF
TRBJ2-3 | TRBD2 | TRBV11-3 | - | TGTGCCAGCAAGGCTAGCGGGACAGATACGCAGTATTTT | CASKASGTDTQYF
TRBJ1-5 | - | TRBV7-2 | - | TGTGCCAGCAGCTTCAATCAGGGGTTAGGTCAGCCCCAGCATTTT | CASSFNQGLGQPQHF
TRBJ2-5 | - | TRBV5-1 | - | TGCGCCAGCAGCTTGCGGAGTGAAGGGGTAGTTAAAGAGACCCAGTACTTC | CASSLRSEGVVKETQYF
TRBJ2-2 | TRBD1 | TRBV4-3 | few | TGCGCCAGCAGCCAAGACGGGACAGCGAACACCGGGGAGCTGTTTTTT | CASSQDGTANTGELFF
TRBJ1-2 | - | TRBV25-1 | - | TGTGCCAGCAGTGAGACAAACTATGGCTACACCTTC | CASSETNYGYTF
TRBJ2-4 | TRBD1 | TRBV10-3 | - | TGTGCCACCGGATTAAGGACAGGGAACATTCAGTACTTC | CATGLRTGNIQYF
TRBJ1-1 | TRBD1 | TRBV6-1 | - | TGTGCCAGCAGTGAAAGACAGGGTACCGCTGAAGCTTTCTTT | CASSERQGTAEAFF
TRBJ2-3 | - | TRBV7-2 | - | TGTGCCAGCAGCCCATACCAACCGGGGTTGGATACGCAGTATTTT | CASSPYQPGLDTQYF
TRBJ1-4 | - | TRBV5-6 | few | TGTGCCAGCAGCCGACACCCAACTAATGAAAAACTGTTTTTT | CASSRHPTNEKLFF
TRBJ1-2 | - | TRBV5-6 | - | TGTGCCAGCAGAGAATATGGCAGGGGAAACTATGGCTACACCTTC | CASREYGRGNYGYTF
TRBJ2-7 | TRBD1 | TRBV7-3 | - | TGTGCCAGCAGCTTAATCCACAGGGGCGAGCAGTACTTC | CASSLIHRGEQYF
TRBJ2-7 | - | TRBV5-8 | - | TGTGCCAGCAGCTTGGCAGGGAGGAGCTCCTACGAGCAGTACTTC | CASSLAGRSSYEQYF
TRBJ1-1 | TRBD1 | TRBV28 | - | TGTGCCAGCTTGACAGGGGGCCGGGCTGAAGCTTTCTTT | CASLTGGRAEAFF
TRBJ2-7 | - | TRBV7-2 | - | TGTGCCAGCAGCTATGAGCACTCGGGTTCGTACGAGCAGTACTTC | CASSYEHSGSYEQYF
TRBJ1-5 | TRBD1 | TRBV7-2 | - | TGTGCCAGCAGCTTAGGTGGACAGGTTTTTAGCAATCAGCCCCAGCATTTT | CASSLGGQVFSNQPQHF
TRBJ1-4 | - | TRBV15 | - | TGTGCCACCAGCAGAGATCGTCGTGAAAAACTGTTTTTT | CATSRDRREKLFF
TRBJ1-1 | - | TRBV6-5 | - | TGTGCCAGCAGTAATCGGGGCACTGAAGCTTTCTTT | CASSNRGTEAFF
TRBJ1-6 | TRBD1 | TRBV7-9 | - | TGTGCCAGCAGCACGGGACAGGCTGGTTCACCCCTCCACTTT | CASSTGQAGSPLHF
TRBJ2-5 | TRBD2 | TRBV6-5 | - | TGTGCCAGCAGTTCACTAGCGGGGGGTCGAGAGACCCAGTACTTC | CASSSLAGGRETQYF
TRBJ2-5 | - | TRBV2 | once | TGTGCCAGCAAAGTTGGAACTACCCGCCAAGAGACCCAGTACTTC | CASKVGTTRQETQYF
TRBJ1-6 | - | TRBV7-3 | - | TGTGCCAGCAGCCCGGGACAAAGTGGGTATAGGGGATCACCCCTCCACTTT | CASSPGQSGYRGSPLHF
TRBJ2-1 | - | TRBV9 | - | TGTGCCAGCAGCACAAACAGGGATCAGTTCTTC | CASSTNRDQFF
TRBJ1-2 | - | TRBV29-1 | - | TGCAGCGCGTTAACAGGGCTCTATGGCTACACCTTC | CSALTGLYGYTF
TRBJ2-2 | - | TRBV13 | once | TGTGCCAGCCAACCGAGGGTGAACACCGGGGAGCTGTTTTTT | CASQPRVNTGELFF
TRBJ1-6 | - | TRBV28 | - | TGTGCCAGCAGTTTGAGACAGGCAAATTCACCCCTCCACTTT | CASSLRQANSPLHF
TRBJ1-3 | TRBD1 | TRBV28 | - | TGTGCCAGCACCCACGGGACAGGGCTTAGCTCTGGAAACACCATATATTTT | CASTHGTGLSSGNTIYF
TRBJ1-5 | - | TRBV5-1 | - | TGCGCCAGCAGCCTTAGACCCGGGGGGCAGCCCCAGCATTTT | CASSLRPGGQPQHF
TRBJ1-5 | - | TRBV9 | - | TGTGCCAGCAGCGTAGGAGGTTCTAGCAATCAGCCCCAGCATTTT | CASSVGGSSNQPQHF
TRBJ1-1 | TRBD1 | TRBV6-1 | - | TGTGCCAGTCACTTAGGGGGCTGGGCTTTCTTT | CASHLGGWAFF
TRBJ1-5 | TRBD1 | TRBV7-9 | - | TGTGCCAGCACCCCGACAGGGAATCAGCCCCAGCATTTT | CASTPTGNQPQHF
TRBJ1-4 | - | TRBV29-1 | few | TGCAGCGTTGAAGGGTCAGGGAATCATGAAAAACTGTTTTTT | CSVEGSGNHEKLFF
TRBJ2-7 | - | TRBV27 | - | TGTGCCAGCAGTTTCCGGGACTCCGTTCGCGAGCAGTACTTC | CASSFRDSVREQYF
TRBJ2-5 | - | TRBV5-1 | - | TGCGCCAGCAGCTTCGGCCAGGGGGGCAACCAAGAGACCCAGTACTTC | CASSFGQGGNQETQYF
TRBJ1-2 | - | TRBV30 | - | TGTGCGCTTAGACCCCCCGGGACAAACTATGGCTACACCTTC | CALRPPGTNYGYTF
TRBJ1-2 | TRBD1 | TRBV5-5 | - | TGTGCCAGCAGCTTGTCATTCTGGACAGGGGTTTCTGGAGGCTACACCTTC | CASSLSFWTGVSGGYTF
TRBJ1-3 | TRBD1 | TRBV5-1 | - | TGCGCCAGCAGCTCAGAAGCCGGGACAGGGGCTGGAAACACCATATATTTT | CASSSEAGTGAGNTIYF
TRBJ2-6 | - | TRBV5-1 | - | TGCGCCAGCAGCTTACAGGGTACTGGGGCCAACGTCCTGACTTTC | CASSLQGTGANVLTF
TRBJ1-1 | - | TRBV6-1 | few | TGTGCCAGCAACGGGCGGCAGGGCACTGAAGCTTTCTTT | CASNGRQGTEAFF
TRBJ2-1 | TRBD2 | TRBV9 | - | TGTGCCAGCAGCAGACGGACTAGCGGGGGCCACAATGAGCAGTTCTTC | CASSRRTSGGHNEQFF
TRBJ1-2 | TRBD1 | TRBV7-9 | - | TGTGCCAGCAGCCTGGACAGGGGGCTGAGAGGCTACACCTTC | CASSLDRGLRGYTF
TRBJ1-5 | TRBD1 | TRBV5-1 | few | TGCGCCAGCAGCCTAACAGGGGATCAGCCCCAGCATTTT | CASSLTGDQPQHF
TRBJ2-2 | - | TRBV4-1 | - | TGCGCCAGCAGCCAAGAGTCTGCGGGGGCAGGCACCGGGGAGCTGTTTTTT | CASSQESAGAGTGELFF
TRBJ1-1 | - | TRBV7-8 | - | TGTGTCGTACAGGGAAATTTCGGCACTGAAGCTTTCTTT | CVVQGNFGTEAFF
TRBJ1-5 | - | TRBV28 | once | TGTGCCAGCAGGGGGGGGGACACCCCTAGCAATCAGCCCCAGCATTTT | CASRGGDTPSNQPQHF
TRBJ1-1 | - | TRBV19 | few | TGTGCCAGTAGTATGTCAGAGAACACTGAAGCTTTCTTT | CASSMSENTEAFF
TRBJ1-2 | - | TRBV15 | - | TGTGCCACCACCCTATCAGGAATAGCTAACTATGGCTACACCTTC | CATTLSGIANYGYTF
TRBJ2-7 | - | TRBV7-2 | - | TGTGCCAGCAGCTCCTATACCTCCTACGAGCAGTACTTC | CASSSYTSYEQYF
TRBJ1-1 | - | TRBV7-2 | - | TGTGCCAGCAGCTCACAACAGGGACAAACCGAAGCTTTCTTT | CASSSQQGQTEAFF
TRBJ2-7 | - | TRBV7-2 | - | TGTGCCAGCAGCTTTGGGGCGGGGCCCTACGAGCAGTACTTC | CASSFGAGPYEQYF
TRBJ1-5 | - | TRBV30 | - | TGTGCCTGGAGTGAGGGCATCGGCTGGGGGCGCAATCAGCCCCAGCATTTT | CAWSEGIGWGRNQPQHF
TRBJ2-3 | - | TRBV19 | - | TGTGCCAGTAGTATAGGGACTGTGCCAGATACGCAGTATTTT | CASSIGTVPDTQYF
TRBJ2-2 | - | TRBV15 | - | TGTGCCACCAGCAGAGATCCAGGGTCCGGGGAGCTGTTTTTT | CATSRDPGSGELFF
TRBJ2-7 | - | TRBV5-6 | few | TGTGCCAGCAGCCCGGCCGGGGACGGATGGGGGCGGTCCGAGCAGTACTTC | CASSPAGDGWGRSEQYF
TRBJ2-2 | TRBD2 | TRBV7-3 | - | TGTGCCAGCAGCTTTTTGGGGTGCGGGGGCACCGGGGAGCTGTTTTTT | CASSFLGCGGTGELFF
TRBJ1-5 | - | TRBV15 | few | TGTGCCACCAGCAGAGCCGGGGGAACGAATCAGCCCCAGCATTTT | CATSRAGGTNQPQHF
TRBJ2-5 | - | TRBV5-1 | - | TGCGCCAGCAGCTCAGGCGGGCCCCGGGAGACCCAGTACTTC | CASSSGGPRETQYF